This is a list of T cell receptor beta chains from one sample in a study of T cell responses to AZD1222 COVID-19 vaccine. Generated by immunoSEQ multiplex PCR, the TCRdb table keeps only in-frame clones and is missing some. This table holds roughly 130,000 clones, about 86% found once. Sequences were derived from peripheral blood, sampled on day 0 of AZD1222 vaccination. The receptors stem from an adult in good health. Both conserved end residues are part of each CDR3. D genes are given only for firm matches. For some rows the clone size is stated as once, few or many, or as a class when expanded; others skip it.

abundance	j_gene	v_gene	d_gene	CDR3nt	CDR3aa
.	TRBJ2-1	TRBV4-3	.	TGCGCCAGCAGCCAAGATAAGGGGATTTACAATGAGCAGTTCTTC	CASSQDKGIYNEQFF
.	TRBJ1-4	TRBV4-1	.	TGCGCCAGCAGCCAAGATACAGGTGCCAATGAAAAACTGTTTTTT	CASSQDTGANEKLFF
.	TRBJ1-2	TRBV5-4	.	TGTGCCAGCAGCTTGTTCAGGGGCGGCTATGGCTACACCTTC	CASSLFRGGYGYTF
.	TRBJ1-3	TRBV5-4	TRBD1	TGTGCCAGCAGCTTGGGCCCGACAGGGAACTCTGGAAACACCATATATTTT	CASSLGPTGNSGNTIYF
.	TRBJ1-1	TRBV7-2	TRBD1	TGTGCCAGCAGCGTGGGACAGGGGGCGAACACTGAAGCTTTCTTT	CASSVGQGANTEAFF
.	TRBJ2-1	TRBV2	TRBD1	TGTGCCAGCAGCGCTCGGACAGGGGGATCCAATGAGCAGTTCTTC	CASSARTGGSNEQFF
.	TRBJ2-7	TRBV7-2	TRBD2	TGTGCCAGCAGCTTACTTAGCGGGGGGGCTTACGAGCAGTACTTC	CASSLLSGGAYEQYF
.	TRBJ2-3	TRBV3-1/TRBV3-2	TRBD2	TGTGCCAGCAGCCAAGATATACTAGCGGGAGGGAATACGCAGTATTTT	CASSQDILAGGNTQYF
.	TRBJ1-3	TRBV7-2	.	TGTGCCAGCAGCTCCCAAGGGGACGGAAACACCATATATTTT	CASSSQGDGNTIYF
.	TRBJ2-7	TRBV2	TRBD2	TGTGCCAGCAGTGACCTTAATAGCGGGAGGTTCATGAACGAGCAGTACTTC	CASSDLNSGRFMNEQYF
once	TRBJ1-1	TRBV19	TRBD1	TGTGCCAGTAGTCTCCTTCTTGGACAGGGGGTGCCTGAAGCTTTCTTT	CASSLLLGQGVPEAFF
.	TRBJ1-1	TRBV5-4	TRBD1	TGTGCCAGCAGCATAAACAGGGGGGCCACTGAAGCTTTCTTT	CASSINRGATEAFF
.	TRBJ2-1	TRBV19	.	TGTGCCAGTAGCGACTACAGGGAGTCCTACAATGAGCAGTTCTTC	CASSDYRESYNEQFF
.	TRBJ1-1	TRBV19	TRBD1	TGTGCCAGTAGTATGGGACAGGGGATCCCTGAAGCTTTCTTT	CASSMGQGIPEAFF
.	TRBJ2-5	TRBV9	.	TGTGCCAGCAGCGTAGGGACAGAAAATCAAGGGGCCCAGTACTTC	CASSVGTENQGAQYF
.	TRBJ2-5	TRBV29-1	TRBD1	TGCAGCGTTAATACAGGGGGCTGGGAGACCCAGTACTTC	CSVNTGGWETQYF
.	TRBJ1-3	TRBV7-9	.	TGTGCCAGCAGCCCAATGGGGCGGTTCTACTCTGGAAACACCATATATTTT	CASSPMGRFYSGNTIYF
once	TRBJ2-1	TRBV6-4	TRBD2	TGTGCCAGCAGTCAACCTCGGACTAGCGGGAGAAGAGAGGACAATGAGCAGTTCTTC	CASSQPRTSGRREDNEQFF
.	TRBJ1-3	TRBV7-2	.	TGTGCCAGCAGCTTAGTCAGACAGCCCTCTGGAAACACCATATATTTT	CASSLVRQPSGNTIYF
.	TRBJ1-1	TRBV7-2	.	TGTGCCAGCAGCTTAGCCTCAGGAAACACTGAAGCTTTCTTT	CASSLASGNTEAFF
.	TRBJ1-5	TRBV12-3/TRBV12-4	TRBD1	TGTGCCAGCGGACAGGGGGTTAGTCAGCCCCAGCATTTT	CASGQGVSQPQHF
.	TRBJ1-2	TRBV28	.	TGTGCCAGCAGTTTACAGAACTATGGCTACACCTTC	CASSLQNYGYTF
.	TRBJ1-2	TRBV29-1	.	TGCAGCGTCGTAACAGATAACTATGGCTACACCTTC	CSVVTDNYGYTF
.	TRBJ2-1	TRBV7-8	TRBD2	TGTGCCAGCAGGCGACTAGCTCCTGAGCAGTTCTTC	CASRRLAPEQFF
few	TRBJ2-5	TRBV7-2	TRBD2	TGTGCCAGCAGTCCCGGGACCCAGCGGGGAGAGACCCAGTACTTC	CASSPGTQRGETQYF
.	TRBJ1-4	TRBV18	TRBD1	TGTGCCAGCTCACCACGAATTCAACAGGGGGGTACTGAAAAACTGTTTTTT	CASSPRIQQGGTEKLFF
once	TRBJ2-7	TRBV4-1	.	TGCGCCAGCAGCCAAGTAAACAGGGTCCACGAGCAGTACTTC	CASSQVNRVHEQYF
.	TRBJ1-5	TRBV7-6	TRBD1	TGTGCCAGCAGAACAACCGGGACAGGGGGTCGTCAGCCCCAGCATTTT	CASRTTGTGGRQPQHF
.	TRBJ1-5	TRBV7-8	.	TGTGCCAGCAGCTTAAGAGGAAACAGGGGCAATCAGCCCCAGCATTTT	CASSLRGNRGNQPQHF
.	TRBJ2-5	TRBV27	TRBD1	TGTGCCAGCAGTTTACGAGGGGGACAGAGAATGTACCAAGAGACCCAGTACTTC	CASSLRGGQRMYQETQYF
.	TRBJ1-2	TRBV12-5	.	TGTGCTAGTGGATTCGGACACTATGGCTACACCTTC	CASGFGHYGYTF
.	TRBJ1-2	TRBV10-3	TRBD1	TGTGCCATCAGTGAGCAGGGGACAGGGGGTGGCTACACCTTC	CAISEQGTGGGYTF
many	TRBJ2-5	TRBV29-1	.	TGCAGCGTTGTATTACCAGGAGAGTCACAAGAGACCCAGTACTTC	CSVVLPGESQETQYF
.	TRBJ1-6	TRBV9	.	TGTGCCAGCAGCGTAGACCAGGGTGGATCACCCCTCCACTTT	CASSVDQGGSPLHF
.	TRBJ2-7	TRBV4-3	TRBD2	TGCGCCAGCAGCCAAGGCCTAGCGGGGATCTACGAGCAGTACTTC	CASSQGLAGIYEQYF
.	TRBJ1-5	TRBV12-3/TRBV12-4	.	TGTGCCAGCAGAGTGGGTAATCAGCCCCAGCATTTT	CASRVGNQPQHF
.	TRBJ2-2	TRBV18	.	TGTGCCAGCTCACCAAACGAGGCCGGGGAGCTGTTTTTT	CASSPNEAGELFF
.	TRBJ2-7	TRBV12-3/TRBV12-4	TRBD1	TGTGCCAGCAGGCCGGGACAGACCTACGAGCAGTACTTC	CASRPGQTYEQYF
.	TRBJ2-2	TRBV7-6	TRBD1	TGTGCCAGCAGCATCGGACAGGGGAACACCGGGGAGCTGTTTTTT	CASSIGQGNTGELFF
.	TRBJ1-6	TRBV11-2	.	TGTGCCAGCAGCCCCCGCCGGGACGTAGCGAATTCACCCCTCCACTTT	CASSPRRDVANSPLHF
.	TRBJ2-1	TRBV19	.	TGTGCCAGTAGGTCCCAACTAGTTACCCATGAGCAGTTCTTC	CASRSQLVTHEQFF
few	TRBJ1-2	TRBV7-3	.	TGTGCCAGCAGCTTAAGCTTGAAAAAGGGCTACACCTTC	CASSLSLKKGYTF
.	TRBJ2-6	TRBV2	.	TGTGCCAGCAGTTGGGACGGATTCTCTGGGGCCAACGTCCTGACTTTC	CASSWDGFSGANVLTF
.	TRBJ2-1	TRBV11-2	.	TGTGCCAGCAGCTTTCACTCGCGCAACAATGAGCAGTTCTTC	CASSFHSRNNEQFF
.	TRBJ2-5	TRBV19	.	TGTGCCAGTAGTATCCAGACGAGGGGCCAAGAGACCCAGTACTTC	CASSIQTRGQETQYF
once	TRBJ2-7	TRBV29-1	.	TGCAGCGCCCTCCGGGACGGAGCCTACGAGCAGTACTTC	CSALRDGAYEQYF
.	TRBJ1-4	TRBV10-3	.	TGTGCCATCAGTGCAAATCAGGGGCGAGACGAAAAACTGTTTTTT	CAISANQGRDEKLFF
.	TRBJ2-6	TRBV28	.	TGTGCCAGCAGCTCGCCGGGATACTCTGGGGCCAACGTCCTGACTTTC	CASSSPGYSGANVLTF
.	TRBJ1-2	TRBV27	.	TGTGCCAGCAGTCACCCATCGGCCGGTGGATATGGCTACACCTTC	CASSHPSAGGYGYTF
.	TRBJ1-2	TRBV9	.	TGTGCCAGCAGCGTAGTTGGGGGGGCAGAGGGCTACACCTTC	CASSVVGGAEGYTF